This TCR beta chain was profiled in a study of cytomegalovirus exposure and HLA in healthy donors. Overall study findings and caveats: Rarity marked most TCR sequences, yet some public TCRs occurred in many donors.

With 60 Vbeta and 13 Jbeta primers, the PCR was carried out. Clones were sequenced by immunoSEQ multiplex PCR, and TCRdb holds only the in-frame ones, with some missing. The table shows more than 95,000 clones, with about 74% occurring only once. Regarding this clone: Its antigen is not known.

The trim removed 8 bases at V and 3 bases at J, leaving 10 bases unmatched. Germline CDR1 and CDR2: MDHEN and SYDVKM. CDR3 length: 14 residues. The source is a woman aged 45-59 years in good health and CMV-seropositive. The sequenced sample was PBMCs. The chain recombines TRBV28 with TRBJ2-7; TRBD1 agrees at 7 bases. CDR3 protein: CASGIGGLGYEQYF. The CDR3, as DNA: TGTGCCAGCGGGATAGGGGGCTTGGGCTACGAGCAGTACTTC.